This entry describes one T cell receptor (beta chain). These data originate in a study of blood T cell repertoires in COVID-19. Study-level information: The samples span acute and convalescent COVID-19 from the United States, Italy and Spain. T cells, B-cell-depleted T cells, or PBMCs supplied cDNA or gDNA.

In germline, CDR1 is LGHDT, CDR2 YNNKEL (reference sequence). The CDR3 runs 15 residues. Unmatched junction bases numbered 8, after V lost 4 bases and J lost 5 bases. The protocol was immunoSEQ multiplex PCR, while the TCRdb copy is restricted to in-frame clones and leaves out a portion. This table holds about 29,000 clones, 75% to 90% found once. The sequence derives from an elderly man with acute or convalescent COVID-19. Sequencing used peripheral blood. V is TRBV3-1 (or the pseudogene TRBV3-2) and J is TRBJ2-1, with TRBD2 matching 7 bases. CDR3 protein: CASSLRGVQNNEQFF. The CDR3 DNA is TGTGCCAGCAGCCTCCGGGGGGTACAGAACAATGAGCAGTTCTTC.